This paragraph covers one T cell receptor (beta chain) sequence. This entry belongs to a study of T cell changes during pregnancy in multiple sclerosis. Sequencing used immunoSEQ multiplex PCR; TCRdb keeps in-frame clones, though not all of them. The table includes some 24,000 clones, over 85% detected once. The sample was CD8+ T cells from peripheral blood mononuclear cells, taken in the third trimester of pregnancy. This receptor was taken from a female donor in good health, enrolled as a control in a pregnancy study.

For the CDR3, the DNA is TGTGCCAGTAGTACGACTAGCGAGCAGTTCTTC. It specifies CASSTTSEQFF. This chain links TRBV19 with TRBJ2-1; 7 bases map to TRBD2. The CDR3 contains 11 residues. After removal of 4 bases from V and 10 bases from J, the junction contained 1 base not matched to a gene. Germline V gene lookup returns CDR1 LNHDA and CDR2 SQIVND (reference sequence).